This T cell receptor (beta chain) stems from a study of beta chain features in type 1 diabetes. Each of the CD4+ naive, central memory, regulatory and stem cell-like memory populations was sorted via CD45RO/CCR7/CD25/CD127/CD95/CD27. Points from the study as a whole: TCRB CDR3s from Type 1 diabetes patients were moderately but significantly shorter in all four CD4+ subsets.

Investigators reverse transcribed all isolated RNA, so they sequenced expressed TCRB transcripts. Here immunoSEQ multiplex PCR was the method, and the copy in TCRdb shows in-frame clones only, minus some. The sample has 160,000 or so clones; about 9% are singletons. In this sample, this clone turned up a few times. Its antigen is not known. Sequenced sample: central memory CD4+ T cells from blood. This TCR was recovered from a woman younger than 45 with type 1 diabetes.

The CDR3 region is CASSPNGVPRDQFF. DNA for the CDR3: TGTGCCAGCAGCCCTAACGGGGTACCCCGGGATCAGTTCTTC. V usage is TRBV14 and J usage is TRBJ2-1; possible D gene TRBD2, 5 bases. The CDR3 is 14 residues long. Germline V gives CDR1 SGHDN, CDR2 FVKESK. Trimming removed 4 bases at V and 13 bases at J, with 20 bases between.